The 12 T cell receptor beta chains presented below share a single source sample, sequenced in a study of blood T cell repertoires in COVID-19. Sequencing used immunoSEQ multiplex PCR; TCRdb keeps in-frame clones, though not all of them. The table includes 250,000 to 300,000 clones, about 86% detected once. Sequences were obtained from peripheral blood. Receptors were obtained from a man aged 25-40 years with active or convalescent COVID-19.

The rearrangement joins TRBV5-8 to TRBJ2-3; D gene ambiguous. The CDR3 runs 16 residues. CDR1 is SGHTS, CDR2 YDEGEE, per germline. V lost 0 bases, J lost 3 bases, and 14 bases lay in between. The CDR3 sequence: CASSLGGDPATDTQYF. DNA of the CDR3: TGTGCCAGCAGCTTGGGCGGTGACCCGGCAACAGATACGCAGTATTTT.

V usage is TRBV10-3 and J usage is TRBJ1-3; D unclear. V lost 7 bases, J lost 4 bases, and 8 bases lay in between. Looked up from germline, CDR1 is ENHRY and CDR2 is SYGVKD. The CDR3 has 12 amino acids. The CDR3 coding sequence is TGTGCCATCAAGCGGGAGGGAAACACCATATATTTT. Encoded protein: CAIKREGNTIYF.

CDR3 protein: CASSRNRDDTEAFF. CDR3 bases: TGTGCCAGCAGCCGGAACAGGGACGACACTGAAGCTTTCTTT. J is TRBJ1-1 and V is TRBV7-8; D may be TRBD1 (6 bases). Germline V gene lookup returns CDR1 SGHVS and CDR2 FQNEAQ. The CDR3 has 14 residues. The germline V and J ends were trimmed by 5 bases and 3 bases, with 13 bases remaining between them.

This clone was detected only once. This chain joins TRBV19 and TRBJ1-2; the match to TRBD1 covers 9 bases. The CDR3 is 19 amino acids. The germline CDR1 and CDR2 sequences are LNHDA and SQIVND (reference sequence). V lost 5 bases to trimming and J lost 1 base; unmatched junction nucleotides: 17. CDR3 sequence reads: CASSPTIRDRDTFNYGYTF. DNA for the CDR3: TGTGCCAGTAGTCCAACCATCCGGGACAGGGATACCTTTAACTATGGCTACACCTTC.

There are a few counts of this clone. The chain couples TRBV19 to TRBJ1-5; 9 bases line up with TRBD1. CDR3 length: 14 residues. With 7 bases clipped from V and 6 bases from J, the junction kept 7 bases outside the gene matches. CDR1 LNHDA and CDR2 SQIVND come from the germline V gene (reference sequence). CDR3 residues: CASTETGGSQPQHF. CDR3 DNA sequence: TGTGCCAGTACCGAGACAGGGGGGAGTCAGCCCCAGCATTTT.

This chain uses TRBV19 with TRBJ1-5; 11 nucleotides align to TRBD1. The V segment lost 5 bases and the J segment 6 bases; nucleotides outside the gene matches: 12. Germline values: CDR1 LNHDA, CDR2 SQIVND (reference sequence). The CDR3 is made up of 17 amino acids. CDR3 protein: CASSPLWTGGVSQPQHF. DNA of the CDR3: TGTGCCAGTAGTCCCCTCTGGACAGGGGGCGTCTCTCAGCCCCAGCATTTT.

For this clone: One junction end does not reproduce the germline sequence, and a read error may be involved. The chain combines TRBV30 with TRBJ1-2, with a tentative D call TRBD1 (6 bases). The CDR3 consists of 12 residues. The germline CDR1 and CDR2 sequences are GTSNPN and SVGIG (reference sequence). CDR3 region: CAVRTATRLSDF. CDR3 in DNA: TGTGCCGTCCGGACAGCCACACGGTTATCGGACTTC.

The rearrangement joins TRBV13 to TRBJ2-3; D uncertain. Trimming stripped 10 bases from V and 2 bases from J, with 10 bases between. Germline lookup yields CDR1 PRHDT and CDR2 FYEKMQ (reference sequence). The CDR3 consists of 12 residues. The CDR3 region is CATVGYTDTQYF. The CDR3 region has the DNA TGTGCCACCGTCGGGTACACAGATACGCAGTATTTT.

There are a few counts of this clone. The sample contains more than one DNA sequence encoding this CDR3. The V gene is TRBV27, the J gene TRBJ1-5; possible D gene TRBD1, 6 bases. CDR1 is MNHEY, CDR2 SMNVEV, per germline (reference sequence). The V gene lost 5 bases and the J gene lost 4 bases, with 12 bases spanning the gap. The CDR3 runs to 14 residues. Here the CDR3 reads CASSPDRGNQPQHF. The CDR3 nucleotides are TGTGCCAGCAGTCCGGACAGAGGAAATCAGCCCCAGCATTTT.

This chain uses TRBV5-1 with TRBJ1-1; perhaps TRBD1 as D (6 bases). This CDR3 is 15 amino acids long. In germline, CDR1 is SGHRS, CDR2 YFSETQ. Deletions cut 3 bases from V and 2 bases from J, with 14 bases between. CDR3 sequence: CASSSLSTGNTEAFF. The CDR3 DNA is TGCGCCAGCAGCTCCCTATCGACAGGAAACACTGAAGCTTTCTTT.

The chain uses TRBV7-6 and TRBJ2-1; 11 positions match TRBD2. Trimming took 8 bases from V and 5 from J; bases not matched to a gene: 20. CDR1 and CDR2 (germline): SGHVS, FNYEAQ. The CDR3 has 19 amino acids. CDR3 sequence: CASQFPKNPTSGENNEQFF. CDR3 sequence (DNA): TGTGCCAGCCAATTTCCCAAAAATCCGACTAGCGGGGAAAACAATGAGCAGTTCTTC. Full variable domain (missing parts from reference TRBV7-6 and TRBJ2-1): GAGVSQSPRYKVTKRGQDVALRCDPISGHVSLYWYRQALGQGPEFLTYFNYEAQQDKSGLPNDRFSAERPEGSISTLTIQRTEQRDSAMYRCASQFPKNPTSGENNEQFFGPGTRLTVL.

This chain links TRBV23-1 with TRBJ1-6; D uncertain. TRBV23-1 is sorted into the ORF group, with uncertain function. The CDR3 spans 17 residues. With 0 bases removed from V and 0 bases from J, the gap between germline ends came to 9 bases. CDR3: CASSQSKRSSYNSPLHF. CDR3 nucleotides: TGCGCCAGCAGTCAATCGAAGCGGAGCTCCTATAATTCACCCCTCCACTTT.